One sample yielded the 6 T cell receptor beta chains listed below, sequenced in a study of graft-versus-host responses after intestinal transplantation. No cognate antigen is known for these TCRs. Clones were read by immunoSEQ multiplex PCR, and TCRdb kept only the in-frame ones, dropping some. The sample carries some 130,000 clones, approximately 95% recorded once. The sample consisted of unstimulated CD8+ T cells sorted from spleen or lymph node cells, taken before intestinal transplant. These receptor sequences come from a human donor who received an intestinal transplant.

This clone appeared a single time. The CDR3 sequence is CASSLRTGPYEQYF. Here the CDR3 DNA reads TGCGCCAGCAGTCTCAGGACAGGGCCCTACGAGCAGTACTTC. This chain connects TRBV5-1 to TRBJ2-5; 8 bases line up with TRBD1. Matching the DNA end better, TRBJ2-7 makes the J call doubtful. The CDR3 is made up of 14 amino acids. Germline CDR1 SGHRS, CDR2 YFSETQ.

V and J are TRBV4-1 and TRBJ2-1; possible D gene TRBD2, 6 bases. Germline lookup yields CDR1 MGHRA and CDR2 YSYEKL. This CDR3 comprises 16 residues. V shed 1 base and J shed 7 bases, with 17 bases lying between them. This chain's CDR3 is CASSQVAGPFRNEQFF. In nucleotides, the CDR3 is TGCGCCAGCAGCCAAGTTGCGGGACCCTTTAGGAATGAGCAGTTCTTC.

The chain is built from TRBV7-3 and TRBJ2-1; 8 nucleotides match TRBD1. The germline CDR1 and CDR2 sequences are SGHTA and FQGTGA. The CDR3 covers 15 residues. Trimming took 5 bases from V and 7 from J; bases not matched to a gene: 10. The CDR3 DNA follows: TGTGCCAGCAGCCGGACAAGACAGGGGCGGAATGAGCAGTTCTTC. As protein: CASSRTRQGRNEQFF. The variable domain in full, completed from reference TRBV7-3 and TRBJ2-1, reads GAGVSQTPSNKVTEKGKYVELRCDPISGHTALYWYRQSLGQGPEFLIYFQGTGAADDSGLPNDRFFAVRPEGSVSTLKIQRTERGDSAVYLCASSRTRQGRNEQFFGPGTRLTVL.

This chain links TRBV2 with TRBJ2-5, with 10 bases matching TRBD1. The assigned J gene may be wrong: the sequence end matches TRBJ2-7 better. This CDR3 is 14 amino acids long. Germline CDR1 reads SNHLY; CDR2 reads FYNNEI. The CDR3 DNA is TGTGCCAGCAGGGCCGGGACAGGGGTTTCCGAGCAGTACTTC. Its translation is CASRAGTGVSEQYF.

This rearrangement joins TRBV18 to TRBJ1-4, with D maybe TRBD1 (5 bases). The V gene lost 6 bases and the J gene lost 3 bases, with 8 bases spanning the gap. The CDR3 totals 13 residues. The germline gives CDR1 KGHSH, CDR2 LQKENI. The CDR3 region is CASSSRANEKLFF. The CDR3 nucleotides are TGTGCCAGCTCGAGCAGGGCTAATGAAAAACTGTTTTTT.

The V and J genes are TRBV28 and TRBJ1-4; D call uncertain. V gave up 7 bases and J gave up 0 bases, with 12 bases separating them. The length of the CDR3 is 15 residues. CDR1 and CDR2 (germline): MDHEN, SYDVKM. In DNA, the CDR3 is TGTGCCAGCACCGAGGATGGGGCAACTAATGAAAAACTGTTTTTT. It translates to CASTEDGATNEKLFF.